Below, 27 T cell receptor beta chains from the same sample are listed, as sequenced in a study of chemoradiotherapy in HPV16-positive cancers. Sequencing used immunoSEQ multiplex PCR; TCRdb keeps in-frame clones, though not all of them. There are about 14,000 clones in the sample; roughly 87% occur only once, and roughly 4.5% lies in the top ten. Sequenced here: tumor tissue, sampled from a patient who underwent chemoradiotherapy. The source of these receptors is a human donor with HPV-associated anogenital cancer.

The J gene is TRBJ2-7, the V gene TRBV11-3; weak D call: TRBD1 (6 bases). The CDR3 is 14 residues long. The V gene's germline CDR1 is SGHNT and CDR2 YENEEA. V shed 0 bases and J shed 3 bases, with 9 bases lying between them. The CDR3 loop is CASSLEGHLYEQYF. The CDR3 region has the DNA TGTGCCAGCAGCTTAGAGGGACACCTCTACGAGCAGTACTTC.

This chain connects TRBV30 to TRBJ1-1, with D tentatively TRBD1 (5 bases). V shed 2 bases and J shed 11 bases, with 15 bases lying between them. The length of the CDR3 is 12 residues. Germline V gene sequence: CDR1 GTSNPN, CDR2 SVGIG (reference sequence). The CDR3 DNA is TGTGCCTGGAGTTTGGCGGCAGGGACGGCTTTCTTT. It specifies CAWSLAAGTAFF.

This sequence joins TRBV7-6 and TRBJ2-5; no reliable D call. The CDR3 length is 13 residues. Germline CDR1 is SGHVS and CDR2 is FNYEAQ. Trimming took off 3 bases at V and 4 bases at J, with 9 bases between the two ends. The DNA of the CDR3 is TGTGCCAGCAGCTTCGAAGCTCCAGAGACCCAGTACTTC. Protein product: CASSFEAPETQYF. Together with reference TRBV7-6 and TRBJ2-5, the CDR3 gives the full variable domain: GAGVSQSPRYKVTKRGQDVALRCDPISGHVSLYWYRQALGQGPEFLTYFNYEAQQDKSGLPNDRFSAERPEGSISTLTIQRTEQRDSAMYRCASSFEAPETQYFGPGTRLLVL.

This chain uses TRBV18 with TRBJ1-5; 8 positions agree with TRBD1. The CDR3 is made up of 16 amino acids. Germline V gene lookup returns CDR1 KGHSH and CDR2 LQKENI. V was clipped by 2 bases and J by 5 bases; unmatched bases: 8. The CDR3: CASSPRTGPHDQPQHF. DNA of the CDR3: TGTGCCAGCTCACCAAGGACAGGGCCCCACGATCAGCCCCAGCATTTT.

DNA for the CDR3: TGTGCCAGCGGGACTAGCGGCGACAATGAGCAGTTCTTC. Its protein product is CASGTSGDNEQFF. The chain couples TRBV11-1 to TRBJ2-1, with 11 nucleotides matching TRBD2. CDR3 length equals 13 residues. Germline CDR1 and CDR2: SGHAT and FQDESV (reference sequence). V lost 8 bases and J lost 5; bases outside the gene matches: 2.

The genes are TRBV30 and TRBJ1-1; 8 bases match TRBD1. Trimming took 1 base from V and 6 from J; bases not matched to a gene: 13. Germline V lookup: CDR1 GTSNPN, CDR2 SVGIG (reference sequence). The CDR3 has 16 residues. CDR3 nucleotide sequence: TGTGCCTGGAGTGACGGACAGGGAAGGGGGCACGCTGAAGCTTTCTTT. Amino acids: CAWSDGQGRGHAEAFF.

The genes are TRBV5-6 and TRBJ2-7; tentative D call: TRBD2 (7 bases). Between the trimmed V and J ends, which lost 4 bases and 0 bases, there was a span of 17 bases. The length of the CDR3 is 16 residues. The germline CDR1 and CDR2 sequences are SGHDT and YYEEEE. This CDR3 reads CASSRRGAGNSYEQYF. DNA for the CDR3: TGTGCCAGCAGCCGACGGGGGGCGGGAAACTCCTACGAGCAGTACTTC.

Written as DNA, the CDR3 is TGTGCCAGCAGCTTAGGAGGAGGGGGCGCGTACGAGCAGTACTTC. This sequence encodes CASSLGGGGAYEQYF. The rearrangement joins TRBV7-2 to TRBJ2-7; a weak D match, TRBD1 (7 bases). Trimming left V 1 base short and J 4 bases short, with 14 bases between. Germline V lookup: CDR1 SGHTA, CDR2 FQGNSA. The CDR3 is made up of 15 amino acids.

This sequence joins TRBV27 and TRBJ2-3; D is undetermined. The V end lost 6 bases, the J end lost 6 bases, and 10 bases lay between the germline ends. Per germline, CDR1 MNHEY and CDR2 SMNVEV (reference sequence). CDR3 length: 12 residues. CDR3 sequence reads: CASRRSQDTQYF. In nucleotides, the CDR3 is TGTGCCAGCAGGCGATCTCAGGATACGCAGTATTTT.

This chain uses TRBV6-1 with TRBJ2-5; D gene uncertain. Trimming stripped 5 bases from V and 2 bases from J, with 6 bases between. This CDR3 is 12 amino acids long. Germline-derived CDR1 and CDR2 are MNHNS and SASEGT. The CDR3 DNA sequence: TGTGCCAGCAGTCACGAACAAGAGACCCAGTACTTC. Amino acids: CASSHEQETQYF.

CDR3: CASSFETGGSGYTF. The CDR3 DNA reads TGCGCCAGCAGCTTCGAGACAGGGGGTTCCGGCTACACCTTC. The chain is built from TRBV5-1 and TRBJ1-2, with 9 bases matching TRBD1. The CDR3 consists of 14 residues. The germline V gene has CDR1 SGHRS and CDR2 YFSETQ. The V segment lost 2 bases and the J segment 8 bases; nucleotides outside the gene matches: 7.

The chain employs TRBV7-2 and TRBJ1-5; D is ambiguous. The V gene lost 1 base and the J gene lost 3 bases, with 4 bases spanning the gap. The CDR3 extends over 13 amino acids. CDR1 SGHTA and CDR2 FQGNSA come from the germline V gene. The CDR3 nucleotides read TGTGCCAGCAGCTTAGATCCCAATCAGCCCCAGCATTTT. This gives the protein CASSLDPNQPQHF.

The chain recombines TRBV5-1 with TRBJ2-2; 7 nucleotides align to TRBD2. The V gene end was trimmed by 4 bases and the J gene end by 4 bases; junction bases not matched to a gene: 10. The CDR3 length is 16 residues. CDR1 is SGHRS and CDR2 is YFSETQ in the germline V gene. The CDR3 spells CASSLDAASGTGELFF. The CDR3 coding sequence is TGCGCCAGCAGCCTAGACGCGGCTAGCGGCACCGGGGAGCTGTTTTTT.

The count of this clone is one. The CDR3 here is CASKESPGGTEAFF. In nucleotides, the CDR3 is TGCGCCAGCAAGGAATCCCCCGGGGGCACTGAAGCTTTCTTT. The chain combines TRBV5-1 with TRBJ1-1; D may be TRBD1 (5 bases). Trimming left V 6 bases short and J 4 bases short, with 16 bases between. CDR3 length: 14 residues. Germline V lookup: CDR1 SGHRS, CDR2 YFSETQ.

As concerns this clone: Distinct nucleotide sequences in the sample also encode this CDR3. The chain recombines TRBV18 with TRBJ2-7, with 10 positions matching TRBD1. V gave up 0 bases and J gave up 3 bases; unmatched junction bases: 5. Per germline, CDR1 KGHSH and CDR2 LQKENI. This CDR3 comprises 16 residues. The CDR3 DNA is TGTGCCAGCTCACCACCCGGGACAGGGGTTCTCTACGAGCAGTACTTC. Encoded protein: CASSPPGTGVLYEQYF.

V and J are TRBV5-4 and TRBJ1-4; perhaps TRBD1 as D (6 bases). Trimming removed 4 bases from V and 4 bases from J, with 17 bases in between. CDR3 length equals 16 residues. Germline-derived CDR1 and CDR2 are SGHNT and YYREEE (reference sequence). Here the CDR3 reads CASSNTRDTRNEKLFF. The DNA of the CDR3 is TGTGCCAGCAGCAATACCCGGGACACCCGTAATGAAAAACTGTTTTTT.

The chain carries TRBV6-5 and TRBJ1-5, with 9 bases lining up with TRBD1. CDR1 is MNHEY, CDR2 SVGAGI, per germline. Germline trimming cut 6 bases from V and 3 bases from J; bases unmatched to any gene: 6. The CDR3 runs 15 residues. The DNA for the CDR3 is TGTGCCAGCAGAGCCGGGACAGGGATCAATCAGCCCCAGCATTTT. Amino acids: CASRAGTGINQPQHF.

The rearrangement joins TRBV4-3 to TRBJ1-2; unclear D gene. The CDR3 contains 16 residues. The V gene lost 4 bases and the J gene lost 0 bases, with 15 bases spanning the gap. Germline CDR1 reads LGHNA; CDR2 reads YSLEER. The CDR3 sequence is CASSPEGGRPNYGYTF. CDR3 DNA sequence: TGCGCCAGCAGCCCAGAGGGAGGCAGACCTAACTATGGCTACACCTTC.

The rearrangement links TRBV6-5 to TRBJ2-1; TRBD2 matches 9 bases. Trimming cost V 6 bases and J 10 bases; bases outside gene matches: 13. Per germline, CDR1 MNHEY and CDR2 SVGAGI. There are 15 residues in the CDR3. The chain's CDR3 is CASRPGTSPLGEQFF. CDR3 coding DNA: TGTGCCAGCAGACCCGGGACTAGCCCTCTCGGAGAGCAGTTCTTC.

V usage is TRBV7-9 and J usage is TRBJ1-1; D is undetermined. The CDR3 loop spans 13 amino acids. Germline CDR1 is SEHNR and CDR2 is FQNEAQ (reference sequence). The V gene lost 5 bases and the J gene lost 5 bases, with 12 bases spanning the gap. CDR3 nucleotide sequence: TGTGCCAGCAGCCTAACCCAGGAAACTGAAGCTTTCTTT. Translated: CASSLTQETEAFF.

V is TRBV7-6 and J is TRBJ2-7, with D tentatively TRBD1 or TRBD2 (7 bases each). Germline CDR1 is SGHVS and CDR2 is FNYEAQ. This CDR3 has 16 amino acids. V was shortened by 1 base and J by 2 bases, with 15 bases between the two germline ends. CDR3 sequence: CASSLGTQGGPYEQYF. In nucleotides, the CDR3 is TGTGCCAGCAGCTTAGGGACCCAGGGGGGGCCCTACGAGCAGTACTTC. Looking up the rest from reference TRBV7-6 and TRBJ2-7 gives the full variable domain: GAGVSQSPRYKVTKRGQDVALRCDPISGHVSLYWYRQALGQGPEFLTYFNYEAQQDKSGLPNDRFSAERPEGSISTLTIQRTEQRDSAMYRCASSLGTQGGPYEQYFGPGTRLTVT.

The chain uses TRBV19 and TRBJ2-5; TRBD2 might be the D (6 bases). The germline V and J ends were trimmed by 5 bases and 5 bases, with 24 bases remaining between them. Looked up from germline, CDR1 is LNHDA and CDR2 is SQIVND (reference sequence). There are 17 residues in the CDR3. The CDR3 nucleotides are TGTGCCAGTAGTGCCGAGGCTGGGGGGTTTTTTGGGGAGACCCAGTACTTC. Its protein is CASSAEAGGFFGETQYF. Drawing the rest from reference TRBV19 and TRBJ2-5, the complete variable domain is DGGITQSPKYLFRKEGQNVTLSCEQNLNHDAMYWYRQDPGQGLRLIYYSQIVNDFQKGDIAEGYSVSREKKESFPLTVTSAQKNPTAFYLCASSAEAGGFFGETQYFGPGTRLLVL.

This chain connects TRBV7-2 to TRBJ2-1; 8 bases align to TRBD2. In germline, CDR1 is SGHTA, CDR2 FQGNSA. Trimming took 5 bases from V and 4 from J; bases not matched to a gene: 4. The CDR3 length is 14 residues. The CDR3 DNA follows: TGTGCCAGCAGCATTAGCGGGGAGTACAATGAGCAGTTCTTC. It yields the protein CASSISGEYNEQFF.

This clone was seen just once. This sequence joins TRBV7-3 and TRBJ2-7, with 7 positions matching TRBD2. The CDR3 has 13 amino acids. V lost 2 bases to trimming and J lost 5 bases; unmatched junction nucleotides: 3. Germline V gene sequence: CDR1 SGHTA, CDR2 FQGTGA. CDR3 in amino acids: CASSLAGANEQYF. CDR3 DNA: TGTGCCAGCAGCTTAGCGGGAGCTAACGAGCAGTACTTC.

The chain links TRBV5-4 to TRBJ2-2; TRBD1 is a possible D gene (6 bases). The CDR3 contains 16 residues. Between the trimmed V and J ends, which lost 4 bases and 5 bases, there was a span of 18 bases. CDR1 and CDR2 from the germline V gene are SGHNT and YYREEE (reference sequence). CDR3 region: CASSESRGQNTGELFF. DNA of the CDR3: TGTGCCAGCAGCGAATCCAGAGGACAGAATACCGGGGAGCTGTTTTTT.

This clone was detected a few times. The CDR3 DNA reads TGTGCCAGCCGGTCCTATAACCTCGAGCAGTACTTC. Translating gives CASRSYNLEQYF. The V and J genes are TRBV27 and TRBJ2-7, with D hard to call. This CDR3 has 12 amino acids. Trimming took 8 bases from V and 6 from J, leaving 14 bases between them. Germline CDR1 and CDR2: MNHEY and SMNVEV (reference sequence).

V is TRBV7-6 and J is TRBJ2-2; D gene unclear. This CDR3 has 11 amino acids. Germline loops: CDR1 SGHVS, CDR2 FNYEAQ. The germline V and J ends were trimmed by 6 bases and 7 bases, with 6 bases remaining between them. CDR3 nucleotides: TGTGCCAGCAGGACCGGCGGGGAGCTGTTTTTT. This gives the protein CASRTGGELFF.